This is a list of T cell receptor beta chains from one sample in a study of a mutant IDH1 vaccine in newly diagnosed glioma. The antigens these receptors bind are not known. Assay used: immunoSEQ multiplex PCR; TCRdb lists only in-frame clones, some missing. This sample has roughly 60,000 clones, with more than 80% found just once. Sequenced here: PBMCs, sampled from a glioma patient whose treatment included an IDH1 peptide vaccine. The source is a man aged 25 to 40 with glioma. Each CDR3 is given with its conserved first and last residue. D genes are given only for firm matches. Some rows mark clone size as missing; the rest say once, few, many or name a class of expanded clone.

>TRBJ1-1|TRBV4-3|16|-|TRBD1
TGCGCCAGCAGCCAGGATTTGGGACAGGTGAACACTGAAGCTTTCTTT
CASSQDLGQVNTEAFF
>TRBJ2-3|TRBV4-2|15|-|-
TGTGCCAGCAGCCATGGGGGCCGGAGCACAGATACGCAGTATTTT
CASSHGGRSTDTQYF
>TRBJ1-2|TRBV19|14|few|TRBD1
TGTGCCAGTAGTAACCAGGGGGCGCGGAATGGCTACACCTTC
CASSNQGARNGYTF
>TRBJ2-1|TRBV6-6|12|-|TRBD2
TGTGCCAGCTGTCCGGGGGGAACTGAGCAGTTCTTC
CASCPGGTEQFF
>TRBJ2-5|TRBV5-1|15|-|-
TGCGCCAGCAGCTTGGGCCAGACCCTCCAAGAGACCCAGTACTTC
CASSLGQTLQETQYF
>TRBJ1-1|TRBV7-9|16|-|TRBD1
TGTGCCAGCAGCGTCGGGACAGCTCCTGCGAACACTGAAGCTTTCTTT
CASSVGTAPANTEAFF
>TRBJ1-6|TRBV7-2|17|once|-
TGTGCCAGCAGCTTAGTGGGGAGGCTCTTCTATAATTCACCCCTCCACTTT
CASSLVGRLFYNSPLHF
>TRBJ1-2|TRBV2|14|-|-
TGTGCCAGCAGTGAAGCGTCGAGGGATTATGGCTACACCTTC
CASSEASRDYGYTF
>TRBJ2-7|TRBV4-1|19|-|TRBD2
TGCGCCAGCAGCCCGGAGCCGACTAGCGGGGGCCGCCCCCACTACGAGCAGTACTTC
CASSPEPTSGGRPHYEQYF
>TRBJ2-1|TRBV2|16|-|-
TGTGCCAGCAGGCGGAGGGGGGACTCACCATACAATGAGCAGTTCTTC
CASRRRGDSPYNEQFF
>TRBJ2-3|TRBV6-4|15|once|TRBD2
TGTGCCAGCAGTGTGAGCGGGGGGGAAACAGATACGCAGTATTTT
CASSVSGGETDTQYF
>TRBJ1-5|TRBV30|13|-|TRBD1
TGTGCCTGGAGCGACAGGGGTGATCAGCCCCAGCATTTT
CAWSDRGDQPQHF
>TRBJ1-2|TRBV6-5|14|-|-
TGTGCCAGCAGCCCGGGGGCCGGATTATATGGCTACACCTTC
CASSPGAGLYGYTF
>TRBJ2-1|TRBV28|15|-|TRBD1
TGTGCCAGCATTACGGGACAGGGGTTCTACAATGAGCAGTTCTTC
CASITGQGFYNEQFF
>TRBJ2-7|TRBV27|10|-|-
TGTGCCACCAAAGGGGGCGAGCAGTACTTC
CATKGGEQYF
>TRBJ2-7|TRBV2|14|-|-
TGTGCCAGCAGCCAACAGGGAATCCGGTACGAGCAGTACTTC
CASSQQGIRYEQYF
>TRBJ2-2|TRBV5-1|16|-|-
TGCGCCAGCAGCTTAATGGGTTCCGCGAACACCGGGGAGCTGTTTTTT
CASSLMGSANTGELFF
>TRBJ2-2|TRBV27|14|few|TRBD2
TGTGCCAGCAGTTTGCGACTAGCGGACGGGGAGCTGTTTTTT
CASSLRLADGELFF
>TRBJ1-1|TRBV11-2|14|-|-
TGTGCCAGCAGCTCCAATCTATTATCAACTGAAGCTTTCTTT
CASSSNLLSTEAFF
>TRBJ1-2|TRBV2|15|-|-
TGTGCCAGCAGTTCACAGGGTTCCTCGGGCTATGGCTACACCTTC
CASSSQGSSGYGYTF
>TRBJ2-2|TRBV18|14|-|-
TGTGCCAGCTCACCACCAACAGGTGCGGGGGAGCTGTTTTTT
CASSPPTGAGELFF
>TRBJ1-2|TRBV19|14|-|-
TGTGCCAGTAGTATCAGGACGAACTACTATGGCTACACCTTC
CASSIRTNYYGYTF
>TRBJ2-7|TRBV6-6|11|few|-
TGTGCCAGCAGTTCGATGTCCGAGCAGTACTTC
CASSSMSEQYF
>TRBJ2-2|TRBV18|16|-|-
TGTGCCAGCTCACCACCGGGGAGATATGAGAGCGGGGAGCTGTTTTTT
CASSPPGRYESGELFF
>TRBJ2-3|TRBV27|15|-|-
TGTGCCAGCAGTCCCTACCGACATACCACAGATACGCAGTATTTT
CASSPYRHTTDTQYF
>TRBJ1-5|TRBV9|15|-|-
TGTGCCAGCTGGTGGGACGGCTGCGGGAATCAGCCCCAGCATTTT
CASWWDGCGNQPQHF
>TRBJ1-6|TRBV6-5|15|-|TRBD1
TGTGCCAGCACCCCACAGGGGACCTATAATTCACCCCTCCACTTT
CASTPQGTYNSPLHF
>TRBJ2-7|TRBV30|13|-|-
TGTGCCTGGAGTCTAGGGAAGCTTAGCGAGCAGTACTTC
CAWSLGKLSEQYF
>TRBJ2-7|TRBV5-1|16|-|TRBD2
TGCGCCAGCAGCCCGGGACTAGCGGGGGGGCTGTACGAGCAGTACTTC
CASSPGLAGGLYEQYF
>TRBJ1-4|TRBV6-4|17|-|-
TGTGCCAGCAGTGAAGGGGTCGGGGGGCTAGCTAATGAAAAACTGTTTTTT
CASSEGVGGLANEKLFF
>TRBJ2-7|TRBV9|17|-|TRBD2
TGTGCCAGCAGCCCTGGGACTAGCGGGGTATACTCCTACGAGCAGTACTTC
CASSPGTSGVYSYEQYF
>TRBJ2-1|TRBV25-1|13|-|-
TGTGCCAGCAGCGGGGTTTTTGGGTATGAGCAGTTCTTC
CASSGVFGYEQFF
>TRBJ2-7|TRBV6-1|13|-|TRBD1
TGTGCCAGCAGACCATCGGGACAGTTCGAGCAGTACTTC
CASRPSGQFEQYF
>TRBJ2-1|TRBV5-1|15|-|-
TGCGCCAGCAGCTTGGCCCCCAGCTCCTACAATGAGCAGTTCTTC
CASSLAPSSYNEQFF
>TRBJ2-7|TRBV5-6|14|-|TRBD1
TGTGCCAGCAGCTGGGACAGAGACTCCTACGAGCAGTACTTC
CASSWDRDSYEQYF
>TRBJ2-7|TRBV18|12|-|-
TGTGCCAGCTCATCGGGGGCAGTTCAGCAGTACTTC
CASSSGAVQQYF
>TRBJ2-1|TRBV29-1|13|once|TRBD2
TGCAGCGTTGTATTAGCGGGAGTTAGGGAGCAGTTCTTC
CSVVLAGVREQFF
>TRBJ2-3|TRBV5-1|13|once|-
TGCGCCAGCAGCCTAAGCCAAGCTGATACGCAGTATTTT
CASSLSQADTQYF
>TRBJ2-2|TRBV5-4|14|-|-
TGTGCCAGCAGCTTTACAGGGGAGGACGGGGAGCTGTTTTTT
CASSFTGEDGELFF
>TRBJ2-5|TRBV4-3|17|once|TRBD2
TGCGCCAGCAGCCAAGGGGAGGGCGGGGTCCCTCAAGAGACCCAGTACTTC
CASSQGEGGVPQETQYF
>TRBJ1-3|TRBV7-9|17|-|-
TGTGCCAGCAGCCAAGGGCGTTATGAGTGGTATGGAAACACCATATATTTT
CASSQGRYEWYGNTIYF
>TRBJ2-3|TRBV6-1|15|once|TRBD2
TGTGCCAGCAGTGATCCCCCGGGGGGAAAAGATACGCAGTATTTT
CASSDPPGGKDTQYF